Shown below are 7 T cell receptor beta chains from a single sample sequenced in a study of blood T cell repertoires in COVID-19. Data came from immunoSEQ multiplex PCR; TCRdb stores just in-frame clones and leaves some out. The sample holds about 200,000 clones; 65% to 90% are singletons and the top ten take around 14%. Sequenced input: peripheral blood. The receptors come from a human donor in a cohort sampled during active COVID-19.

CDR3 sequence: CASSESLVETQYF. CDR3 bases: TGTGCCAGCAGTGAGTCCCTAGTGGAGACCCAGTACTTC. The gene calls are TRBV2 and TRBJ2-5; D remains unclear. CDR3 length: 13 residues. V was shortened by 3 bases and J by 5 bases, with 10 bases between the two germline ends. The germline V gene has CDR1 SNHLY and CDR2 FYNNEI.

The J gene is TRBJ2-1, the V gene TRBV10-1; TRBD2 matches 8 bases. The CDR3 length is 19 residues. The V gene's germline CDR1 is WNHNN and CDR2 SYGVQD (reference sequence). With 4 bases clipped from V and 4 bases from J, the junction kept 18 bases outside the gene matches. In DNA form, the CDR3 reads TGCGCCAGCAGTGTCTTATTAGCGGGAACCTCTCAACGGTACAATGAGCAGTTCTTC. It specifies CASSVLLAGTSQRYNEQFF.

This CDR3 is CATSGQFTYNEQFF. The CDR3 nucleotides are TGTGCCACCTCGGGACAGTTTACCTACAATGAGCAGTTCTTC. The chain uses TRBV24-1 and TRBJ2-1; TRBD1 matches at 7 bases. This CDR3 has 14 residues. V was clipped by 9 bases and J by 2 bases; unmatched bases: 6. Germline assignment: CDR1 KGHDR and CDR2 SFDVKD.

This clone was counted once. This rearrangement joins TRBV18 to TRBJ2-1; TRBD2 agrees at 9 bases. This CDR3 comprises 15 residues. V dropped 2 bases and J dropped 8; count of bases not matched to a gene: 7. CDR1 and CDR2 (germline): KGHSH, LQKENI. CDR3 protein: CASSPTLAGLHEQFF. For the CDR3, the DNA is TGTGCCAGCTCACCAACCCTAGCGGGACTCCATGAGCAGTTCTTC.

The rearrangement links TRBV18 to TRBJ2-7, with a possible D match to TRBD2 (7 bases). Germline CDR1 and CDR2: KGHSH and LQKENI. The CDR3 loop spans 15 amino acids. V lost 2 bases to trimming and J lost 6 bases, with 17 bases between them. The DNA of the CDR3 is TGTGCCAGCTCACCATCGAACAGGGACTATGCCGAGCAGTACTTC. Translating it yields CASSPSNRDYAEQYF.

In its sample, this clone was seen once. The genes are TRBV11-2 and TRBJ2-5; TRBD2 matches at 7 bases. CDR1 is SGHAT and CDR2 is FQNNGV in the germline V gene. The CDR3 runs to 14 residues. V dropped 5 bases and J dropped 3; count of bases not matched to a gene: 6. DNA of the CDR3: TGTGCCAGCAGCGCCCCCCGGGGGGAAGAGACCCAGTACTTC. Protein product: CASSAPRGEETQYF.

The chain couples TRBV6-6 to TRBJ1-4, with 7 bases lining up with TRBD1. This CDR3 spans 13 amino acids. Germline CDR1 MNHNY, CDR2 SVGAGI (reference sequence). With 0 bases clipped from V and 8 bases from J, the junction kept 0 bases outside the gene matches. For the CDR3, the DNA is TGTGCCAGCAGTTACTCAGGGGGCGAAAAACTGTTTTTT. This sequence encodes CASSYSGGEKLFF.